This T cell receptor beta chain was obtained from a study of shared clonotypes between healthy human individuals. Study-level results: The naive CD4 repertoires of four donors were compared, and roughly 5% of clonotypes were shared.

Genomic DNA of every subset was divided equally among multiple immunoSEQ plates. Some clones are missing from TCRdb's copy, which holds only in-frame ones; the method was immunoSEQ multiplex PCR. This table has 730,000 or so clones, approximately 75% appearing once. The CDR3 length is 14 residues. Looked up from germline, CDR1 is SNHLY and CDR2 is FYNNEI. After removal of 7 bases from V and 4 bases from J, the junction contained 8 bases not matched to a gene. Naive CD4+ cells were CD45RA-selected; the remaining cells were memory. In the case of this clone: Its target is unknown.

The chain carries TRBV2 and TRBJ1-2, with 8 nucleotides matching TRBD1. Sequenced material: memory CD4+ T cells sorted from blood. Subset reported: CD45RA-negative fraction. This receptor was identified in a woman in her twenties or thirties in good health. The CDR3: CASNQDRAIYGYTF. In nucleotides, the CDR3 is TGTGCCAGCAACCAGGACAGGGCCATCTATGGCTACACCTTC.